These T cell receptor beta chains were read from a single sample in a study of T-cell memory formation after mild COVID-19. TCRdb used MiXCR to reprocess the 5' RACE reads, holding one entry per CDR3 protein. Here the sample spans about 170,000 distinct CDR3 sequences, 13% being singletons. Sequencing used PBMCs or a T cell subset sorted from them (not recorded which). The receptor source for this set is a man aged 18 to 30 who had mild COVID-19 (a few samples of this study predate the infection). Cell type and time point are not known. CDR3s include the opening cysteine and the closing phenylalanine or tryptophan. A D gene is named only where the DNA matches it firmly. The size entry is marked missing in some rows and otherwise reads once, few, many or a size class.

J | length | size | D | V | DNA | CDR3
TRBJ1-1 | 12 | . | . | TRBV20-1 | TGCAGTGCTAGGCAGGGCGGCGCTGAAGCTTTCTTT | CSARQGGAEAFF
TRBJ2-1 | 15 | . | . | TRBV5-6 | TGTGCCAGCAGCTTATCCCCCTTCCTGCCCAATGAGCAGTTCTTC | CASSLSPFLPNEQFF
TRBJ1-6 | 14 | few | TRBD1 | TRBV7-2 | TGTGCCAGCAGCCCAACGACAGGGCCGGCACCCCTCCACTTT | CASSPTTGPAPLHF
TRBJ2-1 | 15 | few | . | TRBV5-5 | TGTGCCAGCAGCTTAGGCAGGGCCTCCTACAATGAGCAGTTCTTC | CASSLGRASYNEQFF
TRBJ2-5 | 13 | many | TRBD1 | TRBV5-6 | TGTGCCAGCAGCCTAGGGACAGGAGAGACCCAGTACTTC | CASSLGTGETQYF
TRBJ2-5 | 14 | few | TRBD2 | TRBV5-1 | TGCGCCAGCACGGGGGGAAACCTCCAAGAGACCCAGTACTTC | CASTGGNLQETQYF
TRBJ1-2 | 15 | . | . | TRBV4-3 | TGCGCCAGCAGCCAAGATCAGGACAGCTACTATGGCTACACCTTC | CASSQDQDSYYGYTF
TRBJ1-4 | 13 | few | . | TRBV5-1 | TGCGCCAGCAGACAGGCCAATAATGAAAAACTGTTTTTT | CASRQANNEKLFF
TRBJ2-3 | 16 | few | . | TRBV7-2 | TGTGCCAGCAGCTTAGTATCGACGGGCGGTCGGGATACGCAGTATTTT | CASSLVSTGGRDTQYF
TRBJ1-1 | 13 | many | . | TRBV5-1 | TGCGCCAGCAGCTCCCACATGAACACTGAAGCTTTCTTT | CASSSHMNTEAFF
TRBJ2-5 | 15 | many | TRBD2 | TRBV28 | TGTGCCGAGTCGGGGGGGGGTCCAGGACTCAAGACCCAGTACTTC | CAESGGGPGLKTQYF
TRBJ1-1 | 12 | few | . | TRBV7-9 | TGTGCCAGCAGCCACACAGGGCTCGAAGCTTTCTTT | CASSHTGLEAFF
TRBJ1-1 | 14 | few | . | TRBV7-2 | TGTGCCAGCAGCTTGCGGTTCTCGGGGCCTGAAGCTTTCTTT | CASSLRFSGPEAFF
TRBJ1-1 | 13 | few | . | TRBV7-9 | TGTGCCAGCAGCTTAGCAGGGGAAGGTGAAGCTTTCTTT | CASSLAGEGEAFF
TRBJ1-2 | 15 | . | TRBD1 | TRBV5-1 | TGCGCCAGCAGCTTACAGGGGGCTGGCAACTATGGCTACACCTTC | CASSLQGAGNYGYTF
TRBJ1-1 | 17 | . | TRBD1 | TRBV4-3 | TGCGCCAGCAGCCAAGATCCCCACGGACAGGGGGAAACGGGGGCTTTCTTT | CASSQDPHGQGETGAFF
TRBJ2-7 | 14 | few | TRBD1 | TRBV7-2 | TGTGCCAGCAGCGTCGGACAGGGGGTCGACGAGCAGTACTTC | CASSVGQGVDEQYF
TRBJ2-3 | 15 | many | . | TRBV6-5 | TGTGCCAGCATCCGGCGCGGGGGCCTGGGAGATACGCAGTATTTT | CASIRRGGLGDTQYF